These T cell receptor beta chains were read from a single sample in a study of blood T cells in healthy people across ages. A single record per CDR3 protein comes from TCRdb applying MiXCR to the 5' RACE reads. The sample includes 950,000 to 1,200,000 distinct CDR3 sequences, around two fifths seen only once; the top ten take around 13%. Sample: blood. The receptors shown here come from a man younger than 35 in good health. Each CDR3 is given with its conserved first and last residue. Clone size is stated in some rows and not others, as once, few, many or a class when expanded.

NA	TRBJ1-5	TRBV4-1	CASGGEGPGQPQHF
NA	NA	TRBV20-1	CSAPWEGVSYNEQYF
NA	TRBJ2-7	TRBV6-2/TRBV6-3	CASSYSFYEQYF
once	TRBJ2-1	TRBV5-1	CASSLGAGARGSYNEQFF
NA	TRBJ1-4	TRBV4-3	CASSLNRVQTNEKPFF
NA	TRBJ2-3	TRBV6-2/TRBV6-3	CASHRGGFTDTQYF
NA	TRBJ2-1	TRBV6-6	CASSNPIGGYNEQFF
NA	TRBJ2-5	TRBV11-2	CASSLDLLAGGEETQYF
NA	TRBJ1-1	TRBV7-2	CASSFRTMNTEAFF
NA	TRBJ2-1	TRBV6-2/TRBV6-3	CASSPAGRGSYNEQFF
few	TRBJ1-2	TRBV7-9	CASTPSTYGYTF
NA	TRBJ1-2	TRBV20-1	CSARRIDGYTF
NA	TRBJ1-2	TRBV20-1	CSARGGAGDGYTF
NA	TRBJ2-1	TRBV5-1	CASSLDGKTSAPNEQFF
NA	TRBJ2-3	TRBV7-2	CAGSLAGTNSDTQYF